The 17 T cell receptor beta chains reported below all come from one sample, sequenced in a study of cytomegalovirus exposure and HLA in healthy donors. PCR involved 60 Vbeta and 13 Jbeta primers. The assay was immunoSEQ multiplex PCR, and TCRdb's table has in-frame clones only and misses some. In the table there are approximately 170,000 clones, 78% of which are singletons. The sample was PBMCs. These TCRs come from a woman aged 35 to 49 in good health and CMV-seropositive.

The chain couples TRBV5-1 to TRBJ2-1, with 8 bases aligning to TRBD2. V was pared by 4 bases and J by 0 bases, with 9 bases of the junction left unmatched. Germline V gives CDR1 SGHRS, CDR2 YFSETQ. CDR3 length: 17 residues. The chain's CDR3 is CASSKTVLAASYNEQFF. The CDR3 DNA follows: TGCGCCAGCAGCAAGACAGTACTAGCGGCCTCCTACAATGAGCAGTTCTTC. Together with reference TRBV5-1 and TRBJ2-1, the CDR3 gives the full variable domain: KAGVTQTPRYLIKTRGQQVTLSCSPISGHRSVSWYQQTPGQGLQFLFEYFSETQRNKGNFPGRFSGRQFSNSRSEMNVSTLELGDSALYLCASSKTVLAASYNEQFFGPGTRLTVL.

The rearrangement joins TRBV5-1 to TRBJ2-1; TRBD2 agrees at 9 bases. From germline, CDR1 is SGHRS and CDR2 YFSETQ. The ends lost 4 bases at V and 1 base at J; junction bases unmatched: 9. The length of the CDR3 is 17 residues. DNA for the CDR3: TGCGCCAGCAGCCCCACCGACACTAGCGGGTCCTACAATGAGCAGTTCTTC. Translating gives CASSPTDTSGSYNEQFF.

DNA for the CDR3: TGTGCCAGCCTGGAGGAGACCCAGTACTTC. Translating gives CASLEETQYF. This rearrangement joins TRBV6-1 to TRBJ2-5; D is unclear. This CDR3 region has 10 residues. V shed 8 bases and J shed 5 bases, with 6 bases lying between them. Per germline, CDR1 MNHNS and CDR2 SASEGT.

This clone was recorded only once. The chain couples TRBV5-6 to TRBJ1-1, with 7 bases that match TRBD1. The CDR3 loop spans 16 amino acids. V gave up 4 bases and J gave up 1 base; unmatched junction bases: 10. Per the germline V gene, CDR1 is SGHDT and CDR2 is YYEEEE. The CDR3 DNA reads TGTGCCAGCAGCGACAGGGCCCCAACTTCGAACACTGAAGCTTTCTTT. Protein product: CASSDRAPTSNTEAFF. The full variable domain, in which reference TRBV5-6 and TRBJ1-1 provide the parts outside the CDR3, is DAGVTQSPTHLIKTRGQQVTLRCSPKSGHDTVSWYQQALGQGPQFIFQYYEEEERQRGNFPDRFSGHQFPNYSSELNVNALLLGDSALYLCASSDRAPTSNTEAFFGQGTRLTVV.

This clone showed up just once. The rearrangement uses TRBV20-1 and TRBJ2-7; possibly TRBD1 for D (6 bases). Germline CDR1 and CDR2: DFQATT and SNEGSKA (reference sequence). The germline V and J ends were trimmed by 5 bases and 9 bases, with 14 bases remaining between them. The CDR3 runs 11 residues. CDR3 sequence (DNA): TGCAGTGCTCCTAAGGGGGTGGGGCAGTACTTC. Translating it yields CSAPKGVGQYF.

The chain combines TRBV15 with TRBJ1-4; a weak D match, TRBD1 (5 bases). V lost 1 base, J lost 8 bases, and 11 bases lay in between. Germline V gene sequence: CDR1 LNHNV, CDR2 YYDKDF (reference sequence). The CDR3 totals 14 residues. The chain's CDR3 is CATSRGQLPEKLFF. As DNA, the CDR3 is TGTGCCACCAGCAGAGGACAGTTGCCCGAAAAACTGTTTTTT.

This rearrangement joins TRBV6-1 to TRBJ1-4; D is unclear. The CDR3 covers 16 residues. V lost 3 bases and J 2 bases, leaving 13 bases between the germline ends. Germline lookup yields CDR1 MNHNS and CDR2 SASEGT. The CDR3 nucleotides read TGTGCCAGCAGTGACTTCGCGAGCTCGACTAATGAAAAACTGTTTTTT. It specifies CASSDFASSTNEKLFF.

Written as DNA, the CDR3 is TGTGCCAGTCGTTCGGGACACATCAACACCGGGGAGCTGTTTTTT. It encodes CASRSGHINTGELFF. The V and J genes are TRBV6-1 and TRBJ2-2, with D perhaps matching TRBD1 (6 bases). Between the trimmed V and J ends, which lost 9 bases and 2 bases, there was a span of 16 bases. This CDR3 comprises 15 residues. CDR1 and CDR2 (germline): MNHNS, SASEGT.

The chain has TRBV5-4 and TRBJ1-1; unclear D gene. There are 11 residues in the CDR3. Trimming cost V 5 bases and J 9 bases, with 11 bases left between them. CDR1 is SGHNT and CDR2 is YYREEE in the germline V gene (reference sequence). Here the CDR3 reads CASSISGKAFF. CDR3 bases: TGTGCCAGCAGTATTTCCGGGAAAGCTTTCTTT.

The chain joins TRBV7-9 to TRBJ2-5; maybe TRBD1 (5 bases). Trimming shortened V by 4 bases and J by 5 bases, and 8 bases separated the two germline ends. This CDR3 is 12 amino acids long. Germline values: CDR1 SEHNR, CDR2 FQNEAQ (reference sequence). The CDR3 region is CASSWGSETQYF. Written as DNA, the CDR3 is TGTGCCAGCAGCTGGGGCTCGGAGACCCAGTACTTC.

This clone appeared a few times. This rearrangement joins TRBV7-2 to TRBJ1-2; TRBD1 agrees at 8 bases. CDR3 length equals 15 residues. V lost 4 bases to trimming and J lost 4 bases; unmatched junction nucleotides: 8. Germline-derived CDR1 and CDR2 are SGHTA and FQGNSA. CDR3 loop: CASSSGQGLLYGYTF. In DNA form, the CDR3 reads TGTGCCAGCAGCTCAGGACAGGGACTTCTCTATGGCTACACCTTC.

The chain links TRBV29-1 to TRBJ2-7, with D possibly TRBD1 on 6 matching bases. The CDR3 loop spans 14 amino acids. V lost 5 bases and J lost 0, with 14 bases in between. Per the germline V gene, CDR1 is SQVTM and CDR2 is ANQGSEA. CDR3: CSVSRDKISYEQYF. The CDR3, as DNA: TGCAGCGTTTCCCGGGACAAGATCTCCTACGAGCAGTACTTC.

The chain joins TRBV18 to TRBJ2-2, with a tentative D call TRBD1 (6 bases). This CDR3 is 15 amino acids long. Between the trimmed V and J ends, which lost 1 base and 4 bases, there was a span of 10 bases. Germline CDR1 KGHSH, CDR2 LQKENI. The CDR3 loop is CASSPLTGSTGELFF. The CDR3 nucleotides read TGTGCCAGCTCACCACTGACAGGATCCACCGGGGAGCTGTTTTTT.

The chain is built from TRBV29-1 and TRBJ2-5; no clear D gene. The CDR3 is made up of 13 amino acids. CDR1 and CDR2 from the germline V gene are SQVTM and ANQGSEA. Trimming pared 4 bases from V and 2 bases from J, leaving 11 bases between. CDR3 nucleotides: TGCAGCGTTGTCCTGGCGGCACAAGAGACCCAGTACTTC. It is translated as CSVVLAAQETQYF.

The gene calls are TRBV2 and TRBJ2-5; 7 bases match TRBD2. TRBJ2-7 matches the DNA end more closely, so the J call is doubtful. This CDR3 is built from 12 residues. CDR1 SNHLY and CDR2 FYNNEI come from the germline V gene. CDR3 in DNA: TGTGCCAGCAGTCCGACTAGCCACGAGCAGTACTTC. Translation: CASSPTSHEQYF.

The CDR3 DNA reads as TGCGCCAGCAGCCAAGATCGCGGGGACACTGAAGCTTTCTTT. Translated, it gives CASSQDRGDTEAFF. The rearrangement uses TRBV4-3 and TRBJ1-1, with D unresolved. This CDR3 has 14 amino acids. The germline gives CDR1 LGHNA, CDR2 YSLEER. With 0 bases removed from V and 3 bases from J, the gap between germline ends came to 8 bases.

Turning to this clone: An end of the junction differs from the germline gene, which may be a read error. V usage is TRBV2 and J usage is TRBJ2-4, with a tentative D call TRBD2 (5 bases). Per germline, CDR1 SNHLY and CDR2 FYNNEI. The CDR3 covers 11 residues. Here the CDR3 reads CASGRENSQYF. The CDR3 nucleotides read TGTGCCAGCGGACGGGAAAACAGTCAGTACTTC. Complete variable domain (other parts from reference TRBV2 and TRBJ2-4): EPEVTQTPSHQVTQMGQEVILRCVPISNHLYFYWYRQILGQKVEFLVSFYNNEISEKSEIFDDQFSVERPDGSNFTLKIRSTKLEDSAMYFCASGRENSQYFGAGTRLSVL.